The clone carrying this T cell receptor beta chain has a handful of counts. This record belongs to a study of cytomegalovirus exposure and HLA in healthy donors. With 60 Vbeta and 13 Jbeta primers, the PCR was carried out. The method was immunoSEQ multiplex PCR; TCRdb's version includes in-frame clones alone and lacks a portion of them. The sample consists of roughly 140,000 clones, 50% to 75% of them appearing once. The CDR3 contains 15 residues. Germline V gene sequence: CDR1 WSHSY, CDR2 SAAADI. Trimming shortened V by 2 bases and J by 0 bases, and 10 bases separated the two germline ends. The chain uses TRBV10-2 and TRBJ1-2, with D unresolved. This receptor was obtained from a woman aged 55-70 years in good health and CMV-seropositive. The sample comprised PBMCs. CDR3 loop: CASSEAGIANYGYTF. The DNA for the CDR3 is TGCGCCAGCAGTGAGGCAGGCATAGCTAACTATGGCTACACCTTC.